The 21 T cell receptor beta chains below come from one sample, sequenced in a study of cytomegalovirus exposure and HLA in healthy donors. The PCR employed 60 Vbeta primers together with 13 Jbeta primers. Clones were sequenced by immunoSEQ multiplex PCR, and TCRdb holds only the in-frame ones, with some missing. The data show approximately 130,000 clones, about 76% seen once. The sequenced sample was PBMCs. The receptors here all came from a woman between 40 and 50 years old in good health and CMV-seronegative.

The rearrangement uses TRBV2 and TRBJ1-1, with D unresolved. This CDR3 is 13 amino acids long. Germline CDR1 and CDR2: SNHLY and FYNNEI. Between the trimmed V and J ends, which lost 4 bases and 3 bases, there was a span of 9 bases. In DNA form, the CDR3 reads TGTGCCAGCAGTGCCGGGAGAGACACTGAAGCTTTCTTT. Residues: CASSAGRDTEAFF. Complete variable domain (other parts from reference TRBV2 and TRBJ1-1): EPEVTQTPSHQVTQMGQEVILRCVPISNHLYFYWYRQILGQKVEFLVSFYNNEISEKSEIFDDQFSVERPDGSNFTLKIRSTKLEDSAMYFCASSAGRDTEAFFGQGTRLTVV.

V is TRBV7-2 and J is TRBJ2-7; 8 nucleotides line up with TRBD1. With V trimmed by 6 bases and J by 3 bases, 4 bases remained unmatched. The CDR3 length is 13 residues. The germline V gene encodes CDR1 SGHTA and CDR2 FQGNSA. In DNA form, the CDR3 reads TGTGCCAGCAGAAAAACAGGGGGCTACGAGCAGTACTTC. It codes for CASRKTGGYEQYF.

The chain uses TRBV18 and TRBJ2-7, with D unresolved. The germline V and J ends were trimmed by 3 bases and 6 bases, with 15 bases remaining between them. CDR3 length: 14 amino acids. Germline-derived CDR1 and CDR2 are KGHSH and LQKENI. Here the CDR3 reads CASSPQATPVEQYF. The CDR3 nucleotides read TGTGCCAGCTCACCGCAGGCTACCCCCGTCGAGCAGTACTTC.

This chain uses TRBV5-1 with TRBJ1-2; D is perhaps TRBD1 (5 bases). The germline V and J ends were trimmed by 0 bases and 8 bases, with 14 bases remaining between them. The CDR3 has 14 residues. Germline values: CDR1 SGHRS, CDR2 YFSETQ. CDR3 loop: CASSLGGGEGGYTF. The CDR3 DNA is TGCGCCAGCAGCTTGGGGGGGGGAGAAGGAGGCTACACCTTC. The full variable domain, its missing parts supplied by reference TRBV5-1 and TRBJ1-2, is KAGVTQTPRYLIKTRGQQVTLSCSPISGHRSVSWYQQTPGQGLQFLFEYFSETQRNKGNFPGRFSGRQFSNSRSEMNVSTLELGDSALYLCASSLGGGEGGYTFGSGTRLTVV.

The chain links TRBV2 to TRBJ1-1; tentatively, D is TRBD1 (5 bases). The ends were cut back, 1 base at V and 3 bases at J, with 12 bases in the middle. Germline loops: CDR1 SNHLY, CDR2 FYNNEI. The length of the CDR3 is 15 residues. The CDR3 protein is CASSEDPGGYTEAFF. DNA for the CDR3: TGTGCCAGCAGTGAAGATCCGGGGGGGTACACTGAAGCTTTCTTT.

The CDR3 loop is CASSSPGFMNTGELFF. The CDR3, as DNA: TGTGCCAGCAGCTCCCCGGGGTTCATGAACACCGGGGAGCTGTTTTTT. The V call is TRBV28, the J call TRBJ2-2, with D possibly matching TRBD2 (5 bases). The CDR3 runs to 16 residues. Between the trimmed V and J ends, which lost 6 bases and 1 base, there was a span of 15 bases. Germline V gives CDR1 MDHEN, CDR2 SYDVKM. The whole variable domain, filled in from reference TRBV28 and TRBJ2-2, reads DVKVTQSSRYLVKRTGEKVFLECVQDMDHENMFWYRQDPGLGLRLIYFSYDVKMKEKGDIPEGYSVSREKKERFSLILESASTNQTSMYLCASSSPGFMNTGELFFGEGSRLTVL.

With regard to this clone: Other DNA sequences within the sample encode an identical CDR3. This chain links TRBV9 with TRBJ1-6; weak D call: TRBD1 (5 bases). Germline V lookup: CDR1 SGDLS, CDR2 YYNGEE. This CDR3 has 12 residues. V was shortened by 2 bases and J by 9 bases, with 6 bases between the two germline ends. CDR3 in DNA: TGTGCCAGCAGCGTGGGGGGTTCACCCCTCCACTTT. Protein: CASSVGGSPLHF.

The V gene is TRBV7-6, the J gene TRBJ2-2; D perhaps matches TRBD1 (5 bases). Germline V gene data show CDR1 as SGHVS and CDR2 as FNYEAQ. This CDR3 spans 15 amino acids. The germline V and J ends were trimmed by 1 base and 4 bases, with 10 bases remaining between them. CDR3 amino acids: CASSLEGVGTGELFF. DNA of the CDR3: TGTGCCAGCAGCTTAGAAGGGGTGGGCACCGGGGAGCTGTTTTTT.

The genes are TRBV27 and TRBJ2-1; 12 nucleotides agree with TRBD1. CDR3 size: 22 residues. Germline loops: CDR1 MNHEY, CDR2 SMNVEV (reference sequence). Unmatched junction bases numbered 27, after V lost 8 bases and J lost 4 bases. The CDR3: CASRLRLRDRGLRTSGYNEQFF. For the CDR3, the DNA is TGTGCCAGCCGGCTCAGGCTCCGGGACAGGGGGCTAAGGACTAGCGGATACAATGAGCAGTTCTTC.

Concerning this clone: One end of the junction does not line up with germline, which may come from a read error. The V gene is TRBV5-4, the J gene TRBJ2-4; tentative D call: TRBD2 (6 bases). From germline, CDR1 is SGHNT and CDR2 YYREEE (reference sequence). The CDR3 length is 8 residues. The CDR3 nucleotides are TGTGCCAGCGGGGGACTTCGCTTC. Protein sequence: CASGGLRF.

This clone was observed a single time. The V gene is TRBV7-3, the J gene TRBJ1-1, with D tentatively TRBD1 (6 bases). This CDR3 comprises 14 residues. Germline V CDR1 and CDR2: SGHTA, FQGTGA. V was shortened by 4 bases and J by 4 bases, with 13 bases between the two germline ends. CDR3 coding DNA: TGTGCCAGCAGCTCCAGGGGTGGAGGCACTGAAGCTTTCTTT. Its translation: CASSSRGGGTEAFF.

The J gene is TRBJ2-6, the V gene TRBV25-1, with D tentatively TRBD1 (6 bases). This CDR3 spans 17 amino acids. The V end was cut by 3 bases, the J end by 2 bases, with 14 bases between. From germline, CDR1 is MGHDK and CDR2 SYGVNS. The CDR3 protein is CASSDRTAAPGANVLTF. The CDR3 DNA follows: TGTGCCAGCAGTGATCGGACAGCAGCTCCTGGGGCCAACGTCCTGACTTTC.

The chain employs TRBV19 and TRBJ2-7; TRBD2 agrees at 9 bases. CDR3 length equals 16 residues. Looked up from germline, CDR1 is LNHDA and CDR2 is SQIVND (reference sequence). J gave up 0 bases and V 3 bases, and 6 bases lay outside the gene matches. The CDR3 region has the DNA TGTGCCAGTAGTATGCGGACTAGCGTATACTCCTACGAGCAGTACTTC. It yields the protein CASSMRTSVYSYEQYF. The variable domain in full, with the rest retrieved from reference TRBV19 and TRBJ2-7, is DGGITQSPKYLFRKEGQNVTLSCEQNLNHDAMYWYRQDPGQGLRLIYYSQIVNDFQKGDIAEGYSVSREKKESFPLTVTSAQKNPTAFYLCASSMRTSVYSYEQYFGPGTRLTVT.

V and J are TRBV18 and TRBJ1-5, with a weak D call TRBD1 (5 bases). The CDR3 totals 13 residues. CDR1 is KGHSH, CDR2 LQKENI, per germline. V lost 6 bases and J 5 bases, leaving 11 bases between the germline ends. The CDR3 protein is CASSPDTYQPQHF. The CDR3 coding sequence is TGTGCCAGCTCGCCGGACACCTATCAGCCCCAGCATTTT.

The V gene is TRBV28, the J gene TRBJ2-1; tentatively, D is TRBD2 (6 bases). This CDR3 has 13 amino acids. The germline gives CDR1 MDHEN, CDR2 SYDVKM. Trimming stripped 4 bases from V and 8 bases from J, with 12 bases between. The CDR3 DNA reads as TGTGCCAGCAGTTCGGTCTGGGGGGATGAGCAGTTCTTC. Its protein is CASSSVWGDEQFF.

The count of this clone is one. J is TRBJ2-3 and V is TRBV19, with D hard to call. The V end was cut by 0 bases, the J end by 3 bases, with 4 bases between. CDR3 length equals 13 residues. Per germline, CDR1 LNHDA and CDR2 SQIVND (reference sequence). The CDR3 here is CASSIDRTDTQYF. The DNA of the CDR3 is TGTGCCAGTAGTATAGATCGGACAGATACGCAGTATTTT.

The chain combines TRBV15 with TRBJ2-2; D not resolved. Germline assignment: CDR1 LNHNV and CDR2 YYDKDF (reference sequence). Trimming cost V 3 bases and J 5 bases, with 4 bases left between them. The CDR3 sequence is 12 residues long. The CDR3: CATSSTTGELFF. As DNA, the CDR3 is TGTGCCACCAGCAGTACAACCGGGGAGCTGTTTTTT.

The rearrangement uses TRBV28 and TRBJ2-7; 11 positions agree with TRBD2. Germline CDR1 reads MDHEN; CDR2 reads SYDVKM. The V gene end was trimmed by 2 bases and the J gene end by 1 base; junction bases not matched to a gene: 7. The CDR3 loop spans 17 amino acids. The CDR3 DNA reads TGTGCCAGCAGTTTAGGTCTAGCGGGAGGCATTTCCTACGAGCAGTACTTC. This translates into CASSLGLAGGISYEQYF. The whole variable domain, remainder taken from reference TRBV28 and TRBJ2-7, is DVKVTQSSRYLVKRTGEKVFLECVQDMDHENMFWYRQDPGLGLRLIYFSYDVKMKEKGDIPEGYSVSREKKERFSLILESASTNQTSMYLCASSLGLAGGISYEQYFGPGTRLTVT.

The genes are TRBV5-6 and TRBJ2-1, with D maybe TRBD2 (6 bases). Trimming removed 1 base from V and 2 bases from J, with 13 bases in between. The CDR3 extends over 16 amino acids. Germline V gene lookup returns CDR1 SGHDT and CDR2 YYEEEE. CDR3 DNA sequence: TGTGCCAGCAGCTTGTATAGCGGACCTACCTACAATGAGCAGTTCTTC. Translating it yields CASSLYSGPTYNEQFF.

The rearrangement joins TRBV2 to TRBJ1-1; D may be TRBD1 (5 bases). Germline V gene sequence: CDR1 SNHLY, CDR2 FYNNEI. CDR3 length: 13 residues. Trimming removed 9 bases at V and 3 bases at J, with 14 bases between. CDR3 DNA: TGTGCCAGGACGGGGGGGTTCGACACTGAAGCTTTCTTT. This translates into CARTGGFDTEAFF.

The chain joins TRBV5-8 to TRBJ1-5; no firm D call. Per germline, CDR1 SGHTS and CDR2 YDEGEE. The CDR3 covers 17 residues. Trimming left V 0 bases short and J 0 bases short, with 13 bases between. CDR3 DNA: TGTGCCAGCAGCTTGGTAATTAGCCAGAATAGCAATCAGCCCCAGCATTTT. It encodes CASSLVISQNSNQPQHF.